The rows below give T cell receptor beta chains drawn from one sample of a study of blood T cell repertoires in COVID-19. Some clones are missing from TCRdb's copy, which holds only in-frame ones; the method was immunoSEQ multiplex PCR. The sample has 300,000 to 350,000 clones; around nine tenths are singletons. The sequenced material came from peripheral blood. Receptors were obtained from a woman in her 30s with COVID-19, enrolled during active disease. The CDR3 runs from the conserved cysteine through the conserved F or W. The D gene is left open where the match is weak. Clone size, where shown, is once, few, many, or a class for clones that have expanded.

J: TRBJ1-5; D: -; size: few; V: TRBV6-5; DNA: TGTGCCAGCAATAGGGGGAATCAGCCCCAGCATTTT; CDR3: CASNRGNQPQHF
J: TRBJ2-5; D: TRBD2; size: once; V: TRBV11-2; DNA: TGTGCCAGCAGCCCCCCCCATTCTAGCGGGATGAGGTGGGAGACCCAGTACTTC; CDR3: CASSPPHSSGMRWETQYF
J: TRBJ2-4; D: -; size: -; V: TRBV4-1; DNA: TGCGCCAGCCGTTTAATAGCGGAAGGCAAAAACATTCAGTACTTC; CDR3: CASRLIAEGKNIQYF
J: TRBJ1-2; D: -; size: -; V: TRBV19; DNA: TGTGCCAGTATCGGTACGGGACTCCCCAACTATGGCTACACCTTC; CDR3: CASIGTGLPNYGYTF
J: TRBJ1-2; D: TRBD1; size: once; V: TRBV14; DNA: TGTGCCAGCAGCCCACAACAGGGGACTTATGGCTACACCTTC; CDR3: CASSPQQGTYGYTF
J: TRBJ1-2; D: -; size: -; V: TRBV14; DNA: TGTGCCAGCAGCCACCTGAGCGGGACCTTCAACTATGGCTACACCTTC; CDR3: CASSHLSGTFNYGYTF
J: TRBJ1-5; D: -; size: -; V: TRBV3-1/TRBV3-2; DNA: TGTGCCAGCAGCCAGGCAGGATCCCTAAAGCCCCAGCATTTT; CDR3: CASSQAGSLKPQHF
J: TRBJ1-1; D: -; size: once; V: TRBV10-3; DNA: TGTGCCATCAGTGACATCACTGAAGCTTTCTTT; CDR3: CAISDITEAFF
J: TRBJ2-7; D: TRBD2; size: once; V: TRBV7-2; DNA: TGTGCCAGCAGCTTAAGCGGGAGCCCCTACGAGCAGTACTTC; CDR3: CASSLSGSPYEQYF
J: TRBJ2-7; D: -; size: -; V: TRBV2; DNA: TGTGCCAGCAGTGAAAACTACTCCTACGAGCAGTACTTC; CDR3: CASSENYSYEQYF
J: TRBJ1-2; D: TRBD1; size: -; V: TRBV2; DNA: TGTGCCAGCAGTGTTGAACAGGGGGCTTTTCGGGGCTACACCTTC; CDR3: CASSVEQGAFRGYTF
J: TRBJ2-5; D: -; size: -; V: TRBV9; DNA: TGTGCCAGCAGCGTAGTCGGAGACCCACAAGAGACCCAGTACTTC; CDR3: CASSVVGDPQETQYF
J: TRBJ2-3; D: TRBD2; size: -; V: TRBV10-1; DNA: TGCGCCACTGGGGCTAGCGGGAGGGCCACAGATACGCAGTATTTT; CDR3: CATGASGRATDTQYF
J: TRBJ1-2; D: TRBD1; size: few; V: TRBV11-2; DNA: TGTGCCAGCAGCTTAGGTAGGACAGGATCTAACTATGGCTACACCTTC; CDR3: CASSLGRTGSNYGYTF
J: TRBJ1-5; D: -; size: -; V: TRBV6-5; DNA: TGTGCCAGCAGCAGGGGAAGGGGTCAGCCCCAGCATTTT; CDR3: CASSRGRGQPQHF
J: TRBJ2-1; D: TRBD2; size: -; V: TRBV6-5; DNA: TGTGCCAGCAGTTACGAAGGGACTACCTACAATGAGCAGTTCTTC; CDR3: CASSYEGTTYNEQFF
J: TRBJ1-4; D: -; size: -; V: TRBV28; DNA: TGTGCCAGCAGTTTACGGCGGGCTAATGAAAAACTGTTTTTT; CDR3: CASSLRRANEKLFF
J: TRBJ1-3; D: -; size: -; V: TRBV28; DNA: TGTGCCAGCAGTCACGGGGGAACTGCTGGAAACACCATATATTTT; CDR3: CASSHGGTAGNTIYF
J: TRBJ2-7; D: -; size: -; V: TRBV4-1; DNA: TGCGCCAGCAGCCAAGAACCAGGCTTAAGCTCCTACGAGCAGTACTTC; CDR3: CASSQEPGLSSYEQYF